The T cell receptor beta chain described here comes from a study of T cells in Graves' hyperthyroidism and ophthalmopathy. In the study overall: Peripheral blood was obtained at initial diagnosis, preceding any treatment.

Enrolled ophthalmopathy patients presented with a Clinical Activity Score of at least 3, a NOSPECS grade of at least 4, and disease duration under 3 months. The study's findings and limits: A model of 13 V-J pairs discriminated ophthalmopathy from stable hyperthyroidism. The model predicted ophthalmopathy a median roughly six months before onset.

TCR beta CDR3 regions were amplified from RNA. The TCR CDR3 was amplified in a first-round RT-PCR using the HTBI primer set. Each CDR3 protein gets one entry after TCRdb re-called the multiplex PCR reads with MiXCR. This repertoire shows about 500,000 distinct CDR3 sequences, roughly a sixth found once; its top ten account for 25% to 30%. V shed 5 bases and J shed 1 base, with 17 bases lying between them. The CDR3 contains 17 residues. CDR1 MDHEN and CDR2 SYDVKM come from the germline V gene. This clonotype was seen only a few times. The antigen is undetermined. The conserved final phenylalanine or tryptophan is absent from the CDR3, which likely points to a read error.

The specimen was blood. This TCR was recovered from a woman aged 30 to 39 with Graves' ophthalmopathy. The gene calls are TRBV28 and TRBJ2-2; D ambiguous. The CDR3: CASSPRRRLRNTGELFL. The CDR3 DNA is TGTGCCAGCAGTCCCCGACGGCGTCTCCGGAACACCGGGGAGCTGTTTCTT.